The sequence of this TCR beta chain was determined in a study of Ad26.COV2.S vaccination and SARS-CoV-2 variants. About the research overall: Sample donor was a member of the COV1001 Ad26.COV2.S trial arm. Once or twice, 56 days apart, Ad26.COV2.S was delivered intramuscularly.

Sample treatment: roughly 18 received Ad26.COV2.S at low or high dose, single or two shots; about 5 received placebo; per-sample allocation not given. The samples were gathered on day 63 after the first injection of vaccine or placebo. Regarding this clone: Its antigen is unidentified.

This CDR3 has 13 residues. Germline V CDR1 and CDR2: MNHEY, SMNVEV (reference sequence). Trimming took off 3 bases at V and 5 bases at J, with 5 bases between the two ends. Clones were sequenced by immunoSEQ multiplex PCR, and TCRdb holds only the in-frame ones, with some missing. There are some 340,000 clones in the sample; roughly 86% occur only once, and more than 1.5% lies in the top ten. Study results and caveats: Measures of TCR breadth and depth may have fallen short of total T cell responses.

The input for sequencing was peripheral blood, taken in a trial of Ad26.COV2.S vaccine versus placebo. The chain uses TRBV27 and TRBJ1-6, with D uncertain. The clonotype was recovered from a person between 18 and 65 years old who received the Ad26.COV2.S COVID-19 vaccine or a placebo. CDR3 protein: CASSFDDNSPLHF. CDR3 nucleotides: TGTGCCAGCAGTTTTGATGATAATTCACCCCTCCACTTT.